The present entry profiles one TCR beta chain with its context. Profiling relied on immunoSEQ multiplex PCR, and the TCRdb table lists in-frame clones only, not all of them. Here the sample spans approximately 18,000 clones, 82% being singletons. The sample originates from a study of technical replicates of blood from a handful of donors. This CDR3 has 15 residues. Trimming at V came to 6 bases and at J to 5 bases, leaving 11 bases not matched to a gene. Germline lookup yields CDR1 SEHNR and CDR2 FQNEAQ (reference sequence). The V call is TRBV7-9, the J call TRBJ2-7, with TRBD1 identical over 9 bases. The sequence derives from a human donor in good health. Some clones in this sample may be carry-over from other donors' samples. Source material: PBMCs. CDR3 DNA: TGTGCCAGCAGTCCCAATTTGGGACAGGGAAACGAGCAGTACTTC. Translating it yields CASSPNLGQGNEQYF.